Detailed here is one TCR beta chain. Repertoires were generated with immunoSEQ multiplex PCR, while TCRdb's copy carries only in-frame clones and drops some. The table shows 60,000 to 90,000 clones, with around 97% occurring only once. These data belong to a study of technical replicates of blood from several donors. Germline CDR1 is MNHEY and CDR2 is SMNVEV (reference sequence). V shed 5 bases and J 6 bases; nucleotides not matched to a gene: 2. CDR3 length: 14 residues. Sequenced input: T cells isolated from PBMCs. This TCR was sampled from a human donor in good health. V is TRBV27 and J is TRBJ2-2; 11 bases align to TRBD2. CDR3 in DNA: TGTGCCAGCAGTGTACTAGCGGGAGCCGGGGAGCTGTTTTTT. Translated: CASSVLAGAGELFF.